This section outlines one T cell receptor (beta chain) sequence together with its context. The antigen is unknown. Extracted RNA was reverse transcribed into cDNA, the sequencing template. Sequencing was performed with immunoSEQ multiplex PCR; in TCRdb, only in-frame clones are kept and a portion is missing. The sample contains about 7,400 clones, 67% of which appear only once. Alopecia areata patients provided lesional scalp punch biopsies and peripheral blood. There are 13 residues in the CDR3. The V end was cut by 1 base, the J end by 13 bases, with 13 bases between. Germline V gene data show CDR1 as MNHNS and CDR2 as SASEGT. This sample was included in a study of CD8+ T cells in alopecia areata. Regarding the study as a whole: Higher clonality than in normal scalp was seen in lesional scalp, especially alopecia totalis/universalis.

V is TRBV6-1 and J is TRBJ2-2; D may correspond to TRBD1 or TRBD2 (5 bases each). This material consisted of skin, taken at week 0. This receptor was identified in a human donor with alopecia areata. Here the CDR3 reads CASSEVRGYGLFF. CDR3 DNA: TGTGCCAGCAGTGAAGTGAGGGGTTACGGGCTGTTTTTT.